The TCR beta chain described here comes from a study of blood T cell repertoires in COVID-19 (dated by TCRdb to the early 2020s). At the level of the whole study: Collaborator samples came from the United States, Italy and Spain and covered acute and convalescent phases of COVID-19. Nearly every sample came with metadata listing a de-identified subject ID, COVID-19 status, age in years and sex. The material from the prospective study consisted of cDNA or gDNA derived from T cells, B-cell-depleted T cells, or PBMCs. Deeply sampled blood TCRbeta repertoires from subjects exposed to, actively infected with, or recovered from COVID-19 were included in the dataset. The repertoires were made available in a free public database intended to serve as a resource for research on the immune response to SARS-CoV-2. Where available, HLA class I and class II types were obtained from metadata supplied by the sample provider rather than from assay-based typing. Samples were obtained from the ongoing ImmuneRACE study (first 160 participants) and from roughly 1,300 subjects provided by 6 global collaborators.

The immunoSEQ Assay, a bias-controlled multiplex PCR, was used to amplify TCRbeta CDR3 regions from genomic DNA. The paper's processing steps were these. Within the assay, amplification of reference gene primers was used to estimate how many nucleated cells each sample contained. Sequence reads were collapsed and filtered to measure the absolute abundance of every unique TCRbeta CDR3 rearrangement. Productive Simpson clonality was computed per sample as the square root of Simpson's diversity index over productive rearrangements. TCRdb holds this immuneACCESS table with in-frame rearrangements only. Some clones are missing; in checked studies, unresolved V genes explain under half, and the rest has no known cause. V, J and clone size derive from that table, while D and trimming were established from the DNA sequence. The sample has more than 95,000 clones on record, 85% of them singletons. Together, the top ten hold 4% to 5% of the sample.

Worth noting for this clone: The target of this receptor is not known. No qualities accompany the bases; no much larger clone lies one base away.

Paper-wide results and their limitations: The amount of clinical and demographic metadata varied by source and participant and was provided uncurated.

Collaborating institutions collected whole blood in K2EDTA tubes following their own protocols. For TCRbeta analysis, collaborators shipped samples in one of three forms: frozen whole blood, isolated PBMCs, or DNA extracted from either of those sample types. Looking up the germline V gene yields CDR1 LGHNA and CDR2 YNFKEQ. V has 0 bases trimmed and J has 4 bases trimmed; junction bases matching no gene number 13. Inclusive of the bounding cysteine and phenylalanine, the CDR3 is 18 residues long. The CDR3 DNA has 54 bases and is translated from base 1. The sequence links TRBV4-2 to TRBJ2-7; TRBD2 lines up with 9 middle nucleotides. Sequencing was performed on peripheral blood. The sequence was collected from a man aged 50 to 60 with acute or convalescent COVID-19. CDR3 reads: CASSQDRRTTSGRYEQYF. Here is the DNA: TGTGCCAGCAGCCAAGATCGGAGGACTACGAGCGGGAGGTACGAGCAGTACTTC.